Listed below are T cell receptor beta chains from one sample, sequenced in a study of T cell changes during pregnancy in multiple sclerosis. TCRdb's copy holds only in-frame clones and misses some; the assay was immunoSEQ multiplex PCR. The sample lists 50,000 to 65,000 clones, roughly 90% occurring once. Sequenced material: peripheral blood, taken in the first trimester of pregnancy. These receptors were taken from a female donor with multiple sclerosis, enrolled in a pregnancy study. Both conserved end residues are part of each CDR3. The D gene is left open where the match is weak. Where a row states a size, it is once, few, many or the class of an expanded clone; other rows omit it.

clone_size: -
j_call: TRBJ1-1
v_call: TRBV21-1
d_call: -
cdr3_aa: CASSIPQGSTEAFF
cdr3_nt: TGTGCCAGCAGCATACCACAGGGGTCCACTGAAGCTTTCTTT

clone_size: -
j_call: TRBJ1-4
v_call: TRBV19
d_call: -
cdr3_aa: CASSIFQGRLFF
cdr3_nt: TGTGCCAGTAGTATCTTCCAGGGAAGGTTGTTTTTT

clone_size: once
j_call: TRBJ1-1
v_call: TRBV11-1
d_call: -
cdr3_aa: CASSLAVTEFYEAFF
cdr3_nt: TGTGCCAGCAGCTTAGCGGTAACCGAATTCTATGAAGCTTTCTTT

clone_size: -
j_call: TRBJ2-6
v_call: TRBV7-2
d_call: TRBD1
cdr3_aa: CASSRDRGGANVLTF
cdr3_nt: TGTGCCAGCAGTCGCGACAGGGGTGGGGCCAACGTCCTGACTTTC

clone_size: -
j_call: TRBJ2-1
v_call: TRBV2
d_call: TRBD2
cdr3_aa: CASSYRAIRLAGDEQFF
cdr3_nt: TGTGCCAGCAGTTACAGGGCTATAAGGCTAGCGGGCGATGAGCAGTTCTTC

clone_size: -
j_call: TRBJ2-3
v_call: TRBV4-1
d_call: TRBD2
cdr3_aa: CASRPIAGSDTQYF
cdr3_nt: TGCGCCAGCAGACCCATAGCGGGTTCGGATACGCAGTATTTT

clone_size: -
j_call: TRBJ1-2
v_call: TRBV7-9
d_call: TRBD1
cdr3_aa: CASSLATGTAYGYTF
cdr3_nt: TGTGCCAGCAGCTTAGCCACCGGGACAGCCTATGGCTACACCTTC

clone_size: once
j_call: TRBJ2-7
v_call: TRBV6-5
d_call: -
cdr3_aa: CASSYGDSAYEQYF
cdr3_nt: TGTGCCAGCAGTTACGGGGACTCAGCCTACGAGCAGTACTTC

clone_size: -
j_call: TRBJ1-1
v_call: TRBV7-9
d_call: -
cdr3_aa: CASSFRTALESTEAFF
cdr3_nt: TGTGCCAGCAGCTTTAGGACAGCCCTTGAGAGCACTGAAGCTTTCTTT

clone_size: -
j_call: TRBJ1-2
v_call: TRBV5-1
d_call: -
cdr3_aa: CASSLTGQQRYGYTF
cdr3_nt: TGCGCCAGCAGCTTAACGGGACAACAGCGGTATGGCTACACCTTC

clone_size: few
j_call: TRBJ1-2
v_call: TRBV11-2
d_call: -
cdr3_aa: CASSLAAASMYYGYTF
cdr3_nt: TGTGCCAGCAGCTTAGCGGCGGCCAGCATGTACTATGGCTACACCTTC

clone_size: -
j_call: TRBJ1-4
v_call: TRBV18
d_call: -
cdr3_aa: CASSPPRKMGEKLFF
cdr3_nt: TGTGCCAGCTCACCACCGAGGAAGATGGGTGAAAAACTGTTTTTT

clone_size: -
j_call: TRBJ1-1
v_call: TRBV7-3
d_call: TRBD1
cdr3_aa: CASSLDRGNTEAFF
cdr3_nt: TGTGCCAGCAGTTTAGACAGGGGGAACACTGAAGCTTTCTTT

clone_size: -
j_call: TRBJ2-7
v_call: TRBV19
d_call: -
cdr3_aa: CASSTDAAGAEQYF
cdr3_nt: TGTGCCAGTAGTACAGACGCGGCAGGGGCTGAGCAGTACTTC

clone_size: once
j_call: TRBJ2-1
v_call: TRBV5-4
d_call: TRBD2
cdr3_aa: CASSGTSGRNEQFF
cdr3_nt: TGTGCCAGCAGCGGGACTAGCGGGAGGAATGAGCAGTTCTTC

clone_size: -
j_call: TRBJ2-7
v_call: TRBV5-1
d_call: -
cdr3_aa: CASSLRVGYEQYF
cdr3_nt: TGCGCCAGCAGCTTGCGGGTCGGCTACGAGCAGTACTTC

clone_size: -
j_call: TRBJ2-7
v_call: TRBV19
d_call: -
cdr3_aa: CASSIARESYEQYF
cdr3_nt: TGTGCCAGTAGTATTGCTAGGGAGTCTTACGAGCAGTACTTC

clone_size: -
j_call: TRBJ2-3
v_call: TRBV11-2
d_call: TRBD1
cdr3_aa: CASISIQGLRDTQYF
cdr3_nt: TGTGCCAGCATCTCTATACAGGGGCTCCGGGATACGCAGTATTTT

clone_size: -
j_call: TRBJ1-3
v_call: TRBV18
d_call: -
cdr3_aa: CASSPAAEGSSGNTIYF
cdr3_nt: TGTGCCAGCTCACCCGCCGCGGAGGGGAGCTCTGGAAACACCATATATTTT

clone_size: -
j_call: TRBJ2-7
v_call: TRBV2
d_call: TRBD2
cdr3_aa: CASGGLAGAKTPYEQYF
cdr3_nt: TGTGCCAGCGGGGGACTAGCGGGAGCTAAGACCCCCTACGAGCAGTACTTC

clone_size: -
j_call: TRBJ1-2
v_call: TRBV29-1
d_call: -
cdr3_aa: CSVDRQGEGYTF
cdr3_nt: TGCAGCGTTGATAGGCAGGGCGAGGGCTACACCTTC

clone_size: -
j_call: TRBJ2-7
v_call: TRBV28
d_call: -
cdr3_aa: CASTSRGLGSYEQYF
cdr3_nt: TGTGCCAGCACCAGCCGAGGGCTCGGCTCCTACGAGCAGTACTTC

clone_size: many
j_call: TRBJ2-7
v_call: TRBV10-2
d_call: TRBD1
cdr3_aa: CASSESNRGTYEQYF
cdr3_nt: TGCGCCAGCAGTGAGTCCAACAGGGGCACCTACGAGCAGTACTTC

clone_size: -
j_call: TRBJ2-1
v_call: TRBV6-5
d_call: TRBD2
cdr3_aa: CASGLDSGRDNEQFF
cdr3_nt: TGTGCCAGCGGTCTGGATAGCGGGAGAGATAATGAGCAGTTCTTC

clone_size: -
j_call: TRBJ1-5
v_call: TRBV19
d_call: TRBD1
cdr3_aa: CASSIAPGGSNQPQHF
cdr3_nt: TGTGCCAGTAGTATAGCTCCAGGGGGAAGCAATCAGCCCCAGCATTTT

clone_size: medium-sized
j_call: TRBJ2-2
v_call: TRBV2
d_call: TRBD1
cdr3_aa: CASREGQGYTGELFF
cdr3_nt: TGTGCCAGCAGGGAGGGACAGGGTTACACCGGGGAGCTGTTTTTT

clone_size: -
j_call: TRBJ1-1
v_call: TRBV7-9
d_call: -
cdr3_aa: CASSLGNFNTEAFF
cdr3_nt: TGTGCCAGCAGCTTAGGTAATTTTAACACTGAAGCTTTCTTT

clone_size: -
j_call: TRBJ1-3
v_call: TRBV7-2
d_call: -
cdr3_aa: CASSSQGPGNTIYF
cdr3_nt: TGTGCCAGCAGCTCCCAGGGGCCTGGAAACACCATATATTTT

clone_size: -
j_call: TRBJ2-2
v_call: TRBV6-1
d_call: -
cdr3_aa: CASSETWALGELFF
cdr3_nt: TGTGCCAGCAGTGAAACCTGGGCCCTCGGGGAGCTGTTTTTT

clone_size: -
j_call: TRBJ1-4
v_call: TRBV9
d_call: TRBD1
cdr3_aa: CASRGTGPNEKLFF
cdr3_nt: TGTGCCAGCAGAGGGACAGGGCCTAATGAAAAACTGTTTTTT

clone_size: -
j_call: TRBJ2-7
v_call: TRBV19
d_call: -
cdr3_aa: CASSRTGDYEQYF
cdr3_nt: TGTGCCAGTAGTAGAACGGGGGACTACGAGCAGTACTTC

clone_size: -
j_call: TRBJ2-1
v_call: TRBV7-2
d_call: TRBD2
cdr3_aa: CASSLASSGRATYNEQFF
cdr3_nt: TGTGCCAGCAGCTTAGCCTCAAGCGGGAGGGCTACCTACAATGAGCAGTTCTTC

clone_size: -
j_call: TRBJ2-3
v_call: TRBV6-4
d_call: TRBD2
cdr3_aa: CASSVLAGESDTQYF
cdr3_nt: TGTGCCAGCAGTGTTTTAGCGGGAGAGTCAGATACGCAGTATTTT

clone_size: once
j_call: TRBJ2-1
v_call: TRBV10-1
d_call: TRBD2
cdr3_aa: CASSGPITSGRLNEQFF
cdr3_nt: TGCGCCAGCAGTGGTCCTATTACTAGCGGGAGATTAAATGAGCAGTTCTTC